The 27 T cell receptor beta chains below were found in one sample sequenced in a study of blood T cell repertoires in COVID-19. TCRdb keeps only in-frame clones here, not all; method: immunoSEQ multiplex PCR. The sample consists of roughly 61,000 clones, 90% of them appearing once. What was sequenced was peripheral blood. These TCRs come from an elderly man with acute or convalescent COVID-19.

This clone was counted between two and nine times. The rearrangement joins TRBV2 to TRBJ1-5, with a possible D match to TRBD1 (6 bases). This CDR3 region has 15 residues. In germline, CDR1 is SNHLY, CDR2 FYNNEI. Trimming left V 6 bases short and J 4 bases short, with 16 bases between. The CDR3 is CASRTQGLLNQPQHF. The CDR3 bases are TGTGCCAGCAGGACTCAGGGGTTGTTGAATCAGCCCCAGCATTTT.

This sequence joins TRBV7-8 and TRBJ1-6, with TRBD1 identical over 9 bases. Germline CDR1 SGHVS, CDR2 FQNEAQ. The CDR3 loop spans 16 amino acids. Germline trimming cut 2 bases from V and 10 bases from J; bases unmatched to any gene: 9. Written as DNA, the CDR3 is TGTGCCAGCAGCTTAAATGACCCGGGACAGGGCTCACCCCTCCACTTT. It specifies CASSLNDPGQGSPLHF.

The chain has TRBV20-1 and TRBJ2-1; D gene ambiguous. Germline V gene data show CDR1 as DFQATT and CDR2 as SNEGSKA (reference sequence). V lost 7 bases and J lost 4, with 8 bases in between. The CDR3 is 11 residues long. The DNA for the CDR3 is TGCAGTGTCCCACATTACAATGAGCAGTTCTTC. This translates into CSVPHYNEQFF.

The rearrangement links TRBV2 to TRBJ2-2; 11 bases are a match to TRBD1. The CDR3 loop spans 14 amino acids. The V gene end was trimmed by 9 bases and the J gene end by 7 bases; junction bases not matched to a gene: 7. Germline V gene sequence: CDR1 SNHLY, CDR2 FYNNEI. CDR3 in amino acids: CASSDRGQGGELFF. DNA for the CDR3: TGTGCCAGTTCGGACAGGGGGCAAGGCGGGGAGCTGTTTTTT.

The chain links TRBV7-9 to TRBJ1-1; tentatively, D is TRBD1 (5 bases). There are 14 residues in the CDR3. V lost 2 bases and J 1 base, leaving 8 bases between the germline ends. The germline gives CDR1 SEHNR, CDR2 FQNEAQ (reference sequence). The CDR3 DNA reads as TGTGCCAGCAGCTTACAGGGTGCGAACACTGAAGCTTTCTTT. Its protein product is CASSLQGANTEAFF.

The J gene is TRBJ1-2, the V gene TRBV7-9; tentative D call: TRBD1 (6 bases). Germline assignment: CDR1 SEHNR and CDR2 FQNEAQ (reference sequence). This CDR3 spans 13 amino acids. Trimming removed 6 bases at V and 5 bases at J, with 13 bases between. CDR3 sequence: CASSALQGYGYTF. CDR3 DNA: TGTGCCAGCAGTGCCTTACAGGGTTATGGCTACACCTTC. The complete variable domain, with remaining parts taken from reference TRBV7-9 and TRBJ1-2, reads DTGVSQNPRHKITKRGQNVTFRCDPISEHNRLYWYRQTLGQGPEFLTYFQNEAQLEKSRLLSDRFSAERPKGSFSTLEIQRTEQGDSAMYLCASSALQGYGYTFGSGTRLTVV.

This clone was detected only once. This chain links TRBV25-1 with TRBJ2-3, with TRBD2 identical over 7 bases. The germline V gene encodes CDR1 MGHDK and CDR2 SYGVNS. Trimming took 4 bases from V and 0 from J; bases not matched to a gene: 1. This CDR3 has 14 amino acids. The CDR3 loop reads CASSVGGSTDTQYF. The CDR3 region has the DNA TGTGCCAGCAGTGTGGGGGGGAGCACAGATACGCAGTATTTT.

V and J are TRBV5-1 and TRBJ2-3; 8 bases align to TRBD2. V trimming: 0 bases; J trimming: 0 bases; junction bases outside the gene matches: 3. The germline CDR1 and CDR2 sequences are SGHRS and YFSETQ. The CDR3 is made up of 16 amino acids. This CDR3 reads CASSLAGGRSTDTQYF. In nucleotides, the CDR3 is TGCGCCAGCAGCTTGGCGGGGGGGCGTAGCACAGATACGCAGTATTTT.

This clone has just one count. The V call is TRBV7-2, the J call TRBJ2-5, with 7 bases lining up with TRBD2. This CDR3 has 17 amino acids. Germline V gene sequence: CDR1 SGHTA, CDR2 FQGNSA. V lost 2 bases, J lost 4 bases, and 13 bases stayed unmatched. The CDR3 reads CASSLSAPGGGRETQYF. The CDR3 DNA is TGTGCCAGCAGCTTATCCGCGCCCGGGGGAGGGAGAGAGACCCAGTACTTC.

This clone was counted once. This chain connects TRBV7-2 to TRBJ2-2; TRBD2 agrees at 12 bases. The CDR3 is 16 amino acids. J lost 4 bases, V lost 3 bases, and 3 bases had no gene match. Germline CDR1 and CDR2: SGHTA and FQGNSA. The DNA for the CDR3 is TGTGCCAGCAGCTTCCTGACTAGCGGGGGCACCGGGGAGCTGTTTTTT. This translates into CASSFLTSGGTGELFF.

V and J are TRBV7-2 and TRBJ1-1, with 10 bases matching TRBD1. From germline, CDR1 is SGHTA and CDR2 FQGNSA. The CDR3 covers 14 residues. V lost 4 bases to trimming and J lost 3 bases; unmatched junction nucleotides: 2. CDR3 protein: CASSSGQGHTEAFF. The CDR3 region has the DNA TGTGCCAGCAGCTCGGGACAGGGGCACACTGAAGCTTTCTTT.

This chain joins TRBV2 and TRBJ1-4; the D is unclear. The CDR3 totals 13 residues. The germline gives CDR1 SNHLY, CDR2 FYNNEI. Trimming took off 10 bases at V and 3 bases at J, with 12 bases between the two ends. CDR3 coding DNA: TGTGCCAACAGCAAGAGCGCTAATGAAAAACTGTTTTTT. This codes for CANSKSANEKLFF.

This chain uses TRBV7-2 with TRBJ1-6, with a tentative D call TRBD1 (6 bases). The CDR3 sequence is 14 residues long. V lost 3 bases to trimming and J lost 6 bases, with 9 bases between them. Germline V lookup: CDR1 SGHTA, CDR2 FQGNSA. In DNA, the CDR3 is TGTGCCAGCAGCTTGAAACAGGGTAATTCACCCCTCCACTTT. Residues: CASSLKQGNSPLHF.

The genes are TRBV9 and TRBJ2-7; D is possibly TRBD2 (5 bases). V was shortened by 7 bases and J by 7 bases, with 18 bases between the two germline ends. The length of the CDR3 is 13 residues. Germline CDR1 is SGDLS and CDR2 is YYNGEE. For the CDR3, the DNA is TGTGCCAGCGCCACAGACCTAGCTGGGGAGCAGTACTTC. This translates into CASATDLAGEQYF.

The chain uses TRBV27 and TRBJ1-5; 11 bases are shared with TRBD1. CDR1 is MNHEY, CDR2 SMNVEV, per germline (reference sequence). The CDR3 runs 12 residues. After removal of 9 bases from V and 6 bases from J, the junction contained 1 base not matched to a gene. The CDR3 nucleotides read TGTGCCAGTGGGACAGGGGGTCAGCCCCAGCATTTT. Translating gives CASGTGGQPQHF.

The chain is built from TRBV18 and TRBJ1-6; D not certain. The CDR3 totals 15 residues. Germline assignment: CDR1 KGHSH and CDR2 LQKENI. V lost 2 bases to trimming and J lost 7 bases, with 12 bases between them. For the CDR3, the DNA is TGTGCCAGCTCACCATTGGAACGGGGAAATTCACCCCTCCACTTT. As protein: CASSPLERGNSPLHF.

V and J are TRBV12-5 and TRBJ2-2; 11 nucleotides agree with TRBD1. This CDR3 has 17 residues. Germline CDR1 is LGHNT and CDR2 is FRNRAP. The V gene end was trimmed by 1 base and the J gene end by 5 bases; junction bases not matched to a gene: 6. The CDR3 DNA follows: TGTGCTAGTGGTTTGGGGACAGGGGGCGTCGGGACCGGGGAGCTGTTTTTT. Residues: CASGLGTGGVGTGELFF. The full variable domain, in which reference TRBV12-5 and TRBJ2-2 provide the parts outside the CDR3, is DARVTQTPRHKVTEMGQEVTMRCQPILGHNTVFWYRQTMMQGLELLAYFRNRAPLDDSGMPKDRFSAEMPDATLATLKIQPSEPRDSAVYFCASGLGTGGVGTGELFFGEGSRLTVL.

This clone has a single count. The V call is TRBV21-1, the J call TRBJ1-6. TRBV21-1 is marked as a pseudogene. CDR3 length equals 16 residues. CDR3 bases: TGTGCCAGCAGCAAAGCGCTCCACGGGAGGCCATCACCCCTCCACTTT. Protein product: CASSKALHGRPSPLHF.

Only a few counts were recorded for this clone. The CDR3, as DNA: TGCGCCAGCAGCTCCTTGGGACAGGCGCTCTCCACCGGGGAGCTGTTTTTT. Amino acids: CASSSLGQALSTGELFF. The rearrangement links TRBV5-1 to TRBJ2-2; 8 nucleotides line up with TRBD1. There are 17 residues in the CDR3. In germline, CDR1 is SGHRS, CDR2 YFSETQ. With V trimmed by 3 bases and J by 4 bases, 11 bases remained unmatched.

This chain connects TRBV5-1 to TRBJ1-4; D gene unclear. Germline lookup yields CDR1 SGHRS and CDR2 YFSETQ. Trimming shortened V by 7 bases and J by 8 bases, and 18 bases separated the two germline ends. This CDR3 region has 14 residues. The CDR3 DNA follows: TGCGCCAGCGCGGCTACAACGGCGGGCGAAAAACTGTTTTTT. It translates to CASAATTAGEKLFF.

CDR3 residues: CASSVKGADSPLHF. The CDR3 nucleotides are TGTGCCAGCAGCGTCAAGGGGGCGGATTCACCCCTCCACTTT. The rearrangement uses TRBV6-5 and TRBJ1-6, with 7 bases that match TRBD1. The CDR3 is 14 amino acids. With 6 bases clipped from V and 8 bases from J, the junction kept 7 bases outside the gene matches. Germline lookup yields CDR1 MNHEY and CDR2 SVGAGI.

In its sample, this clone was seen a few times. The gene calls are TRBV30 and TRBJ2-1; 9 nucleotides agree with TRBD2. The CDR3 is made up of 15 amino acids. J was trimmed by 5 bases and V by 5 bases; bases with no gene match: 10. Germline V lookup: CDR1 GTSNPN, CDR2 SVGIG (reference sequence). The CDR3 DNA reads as TGTGCCTGGGCCCCGCGAGCGGGGGGCAACAATGAGCAGTTCTTC. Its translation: CAWAPRAGGNNEQFF.

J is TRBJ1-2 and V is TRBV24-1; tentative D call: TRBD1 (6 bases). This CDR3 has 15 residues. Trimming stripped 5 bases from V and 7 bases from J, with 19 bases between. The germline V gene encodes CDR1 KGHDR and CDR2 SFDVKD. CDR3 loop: CATSGSYMDSLGYTF. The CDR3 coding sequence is TGTGCCACCAGTGGTTCTTATATGGACAGCCTTGGCTACACCTTC.

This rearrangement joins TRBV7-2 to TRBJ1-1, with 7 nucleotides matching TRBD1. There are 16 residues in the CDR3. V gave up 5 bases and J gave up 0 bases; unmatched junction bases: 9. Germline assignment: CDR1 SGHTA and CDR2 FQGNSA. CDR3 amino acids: CASSLEGTAMNTEAFF. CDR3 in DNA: TGTGCCAGCAGCCTCGAGGGGACAGCGATGAACACTGAAGCTTTCTTT. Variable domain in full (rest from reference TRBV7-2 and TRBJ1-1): GAGVSQSPSNKVTEKGKDVELRCDPISGHTALYWYRQSLGQGLEFLIYFQGNSAPDKSGLPSDRFSAERTGGSVSTLTIQRTQQEDSAVYLCASSLEGTAMNTEAFFGQGTRLTVV.

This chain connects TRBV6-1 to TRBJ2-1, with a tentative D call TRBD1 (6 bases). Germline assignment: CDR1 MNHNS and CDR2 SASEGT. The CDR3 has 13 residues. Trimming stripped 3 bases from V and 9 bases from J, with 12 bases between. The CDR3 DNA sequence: TGTGCCAGCAGTGATCAGCAGGGGACTGAGCAGTTCTTC. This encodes CASSDQQGTEQFF.

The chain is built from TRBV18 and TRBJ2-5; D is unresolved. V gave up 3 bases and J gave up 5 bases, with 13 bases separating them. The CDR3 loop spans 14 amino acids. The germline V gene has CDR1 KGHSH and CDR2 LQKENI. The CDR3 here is CASSPRRLQETQYF. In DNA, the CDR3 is TGTGCCAGCTCACCGCGGAGACTCCAGGAGACCCAGTACTTC.

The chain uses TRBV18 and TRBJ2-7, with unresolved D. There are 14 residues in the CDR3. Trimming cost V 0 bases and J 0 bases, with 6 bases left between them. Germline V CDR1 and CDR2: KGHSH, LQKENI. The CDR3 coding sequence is TGTGCCAGCTCACCACCGTCCGGCTCCTACGAGCAGTACTTC. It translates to CASSPPSGSYEQYF. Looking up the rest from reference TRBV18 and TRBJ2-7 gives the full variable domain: NAGVMQNPRHLVRRRGQEARLRCSPMKGHSHVYWYRQLPEEGLKFMVYLQKENIIDESGMPKERFSAEFPKEGPSILRIQQVVRGDSAAYFCASSPPSGSYEQYFGPGTRLTVT.